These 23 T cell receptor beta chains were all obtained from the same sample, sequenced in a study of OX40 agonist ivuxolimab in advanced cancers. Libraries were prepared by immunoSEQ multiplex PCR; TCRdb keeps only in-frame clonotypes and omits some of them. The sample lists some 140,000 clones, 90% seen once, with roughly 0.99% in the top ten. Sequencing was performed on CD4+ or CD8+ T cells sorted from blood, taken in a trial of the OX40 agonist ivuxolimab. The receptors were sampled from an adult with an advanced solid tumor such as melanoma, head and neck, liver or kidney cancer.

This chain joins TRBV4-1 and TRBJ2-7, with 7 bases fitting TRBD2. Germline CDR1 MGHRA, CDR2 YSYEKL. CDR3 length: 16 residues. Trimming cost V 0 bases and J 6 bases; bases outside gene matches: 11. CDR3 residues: CASSQEVGYSGAEQYF. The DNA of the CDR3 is TGCGCCAGCAGCCAAGAAGTGGGGTACAGCGGGGCCGAGCAGTACTTC.

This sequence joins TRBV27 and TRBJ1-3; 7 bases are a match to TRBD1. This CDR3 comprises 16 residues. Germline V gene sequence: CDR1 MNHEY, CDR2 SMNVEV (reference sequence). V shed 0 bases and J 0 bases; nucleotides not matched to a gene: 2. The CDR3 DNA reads TGTGCCAGCAGTTTATCGGGGACAGTCTCTGGAAACACCATATATTTT. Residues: CASSLSGTVSGNTIYF.

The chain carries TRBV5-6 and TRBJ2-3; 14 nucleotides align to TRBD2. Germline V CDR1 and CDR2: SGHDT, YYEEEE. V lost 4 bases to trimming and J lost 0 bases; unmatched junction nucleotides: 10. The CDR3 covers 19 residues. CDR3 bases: TGTGCCAGCAGCCCGTCCGGGACTAGCGGGAGAGTGAGCACAGATACGCAGTATTTT. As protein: CASSPSGTSGRVSTDTQYF.

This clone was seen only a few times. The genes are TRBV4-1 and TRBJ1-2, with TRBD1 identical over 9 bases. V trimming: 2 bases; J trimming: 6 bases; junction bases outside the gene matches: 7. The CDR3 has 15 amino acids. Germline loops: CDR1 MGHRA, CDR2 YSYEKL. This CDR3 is CASSQPYRDRDGYTF. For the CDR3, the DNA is TGCGCCAGCAGCCAACCCTACCGGGACAGGGATGGCTACACCTTC.

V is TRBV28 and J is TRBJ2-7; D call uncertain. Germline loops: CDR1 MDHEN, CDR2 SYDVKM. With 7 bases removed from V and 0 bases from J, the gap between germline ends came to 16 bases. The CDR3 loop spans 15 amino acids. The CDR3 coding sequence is TGTGCCAGCAATCCGACGGCCATTAGCTCCTACGAGCAGTACTTC. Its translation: CASNPTAISSYEQYF.

CDR3 in DNA: TGTGCCAGCAGCACCAGGGGTTACTACGAGCAGTACTTC. Its translation is CASSTRGYYEQYF. This chain links TRBV5-4 with TRBJ2-7, with a possible D match to TRBD1 (6 bases). CDR3 length: 13 amino acids. V gave up 4 bases and J gave up 3 bases, with 11 bases separating them. Germline V gives CDR1 SGHNT, CDR2 YYREEE (reference sequence).

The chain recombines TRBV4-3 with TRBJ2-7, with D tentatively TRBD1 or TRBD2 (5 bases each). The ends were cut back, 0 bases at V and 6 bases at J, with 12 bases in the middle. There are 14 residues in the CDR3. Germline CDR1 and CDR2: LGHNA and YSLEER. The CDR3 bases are TGCGCCAGCAGCCAAGAAATAAGAGGGGTCGAGCAGTACTTC. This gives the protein CASSQEIRGVEQYF.

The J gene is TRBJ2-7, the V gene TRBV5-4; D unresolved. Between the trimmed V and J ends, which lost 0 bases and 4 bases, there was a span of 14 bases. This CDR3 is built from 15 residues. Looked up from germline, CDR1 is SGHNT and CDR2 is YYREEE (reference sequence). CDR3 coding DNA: TGTGCCAGCAGCTTGGCCGCAGTCCCCTTTTACGAGCAGTACTTC. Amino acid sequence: CASSLAAVPFYEQYF.

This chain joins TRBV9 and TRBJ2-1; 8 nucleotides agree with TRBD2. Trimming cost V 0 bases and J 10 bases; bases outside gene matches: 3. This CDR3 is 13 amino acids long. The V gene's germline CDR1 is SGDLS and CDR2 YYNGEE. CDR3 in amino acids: CASSVAGGVEQFF. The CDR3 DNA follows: TGTGCCAGCAGCGTAGCGGGAGGGGTGGAGCAGTTCTTC.

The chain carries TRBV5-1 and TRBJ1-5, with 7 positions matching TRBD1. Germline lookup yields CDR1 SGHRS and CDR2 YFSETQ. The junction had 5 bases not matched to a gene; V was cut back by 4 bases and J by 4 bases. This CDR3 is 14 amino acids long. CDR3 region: CASSIGQANQPQHF. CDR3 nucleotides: TGCGCCAGCAGCATTGGACAGGCGAATCAGCCCCAGCATTTT.

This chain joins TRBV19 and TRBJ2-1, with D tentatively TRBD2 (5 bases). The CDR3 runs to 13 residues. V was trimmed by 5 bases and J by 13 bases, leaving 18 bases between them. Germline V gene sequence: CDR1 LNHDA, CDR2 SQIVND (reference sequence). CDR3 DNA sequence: TGTGCCAGTAGTCTGGGAAAGGACTTCTCTCAGTTCTTC. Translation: CASSLGKDFSQFF.

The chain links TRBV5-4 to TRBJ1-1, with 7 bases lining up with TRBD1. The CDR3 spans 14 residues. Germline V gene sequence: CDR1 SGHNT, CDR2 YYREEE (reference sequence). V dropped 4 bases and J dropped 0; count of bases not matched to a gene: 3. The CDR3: CASSKGQMNTEAFF. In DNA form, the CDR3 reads TGTGCCAGCAGCAAGGGACAGATGAACACTGAAGCTTTCTTT.

CDR3 coding DNA: TGTGCCAGCAGCCACAGCACAGATACGCAGTATTTT. It specifies CASSHSTDTQYF. This chain joins TRBV14 and TRBJ2-3; D is unclear. CDR1 and CDR2 (germline): SGHDN, FVKESK. Trimming took off 3 bases at V and 0 bases at J, with 1 base between the two ends. This CDR3 spans 12 amino acids.

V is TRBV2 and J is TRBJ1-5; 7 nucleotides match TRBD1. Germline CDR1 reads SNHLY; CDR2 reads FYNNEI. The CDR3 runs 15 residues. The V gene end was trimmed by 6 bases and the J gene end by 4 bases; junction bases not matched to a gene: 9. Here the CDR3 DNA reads TGTGCCAGCAGATCCTCCCAGGGGGGGAATCAGCCCCAGCATTTT. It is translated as CASRSSQGGNQPQHF.

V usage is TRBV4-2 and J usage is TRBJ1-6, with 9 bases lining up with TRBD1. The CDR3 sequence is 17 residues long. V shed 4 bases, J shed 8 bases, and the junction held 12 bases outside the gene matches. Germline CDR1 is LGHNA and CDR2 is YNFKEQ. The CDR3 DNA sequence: TGTGCCAGCAGCCGATCCACCGGGACAGGGTTGGATTCACCCCTCCACTTT. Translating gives CASSRSTGTGLDSPLHF.

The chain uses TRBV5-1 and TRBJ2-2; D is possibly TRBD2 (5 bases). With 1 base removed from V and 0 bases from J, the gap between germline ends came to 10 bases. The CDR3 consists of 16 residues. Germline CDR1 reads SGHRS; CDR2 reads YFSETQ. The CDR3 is CASSLNGVANTGELFF. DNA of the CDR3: TGCGCCAGCAGCTTGAACGGGGTGGCGAACACCGGGGAGCTGTTTTTT.

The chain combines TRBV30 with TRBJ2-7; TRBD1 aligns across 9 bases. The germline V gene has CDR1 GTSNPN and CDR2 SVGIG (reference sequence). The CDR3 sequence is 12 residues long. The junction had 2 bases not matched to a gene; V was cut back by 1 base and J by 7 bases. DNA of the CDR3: TGTGCCTGGAGTGGGACAGGGGATGAGCAGTACTTC. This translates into CAWSGTGDEQYF.

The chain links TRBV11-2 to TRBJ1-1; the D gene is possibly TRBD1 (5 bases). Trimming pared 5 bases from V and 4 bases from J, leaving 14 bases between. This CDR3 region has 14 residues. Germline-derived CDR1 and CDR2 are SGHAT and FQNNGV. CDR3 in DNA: TGTGCCAGCAGCCCCTCGAGGGGAGGCACTGAAGCTTTCTTT. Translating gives CASSPSRGGTEAFF.

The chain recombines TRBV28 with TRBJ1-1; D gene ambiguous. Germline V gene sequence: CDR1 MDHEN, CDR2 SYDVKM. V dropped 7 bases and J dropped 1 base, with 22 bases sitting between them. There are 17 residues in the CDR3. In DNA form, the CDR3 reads TGTGCCAGCACCCACTTTCCCGGCCGTGGGTGGAACACTGAAGCTTTCTTT. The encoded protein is CASTHFPGRGWNTEAFF.

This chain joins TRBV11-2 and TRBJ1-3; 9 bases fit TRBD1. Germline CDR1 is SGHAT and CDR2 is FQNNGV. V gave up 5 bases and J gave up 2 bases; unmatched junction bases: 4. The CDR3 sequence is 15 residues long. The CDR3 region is CASSLGQGTGNTIYF. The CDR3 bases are TGTGCCAGCAGCCTGGGACAGGGAACTGGAAACACCATATATTTT.

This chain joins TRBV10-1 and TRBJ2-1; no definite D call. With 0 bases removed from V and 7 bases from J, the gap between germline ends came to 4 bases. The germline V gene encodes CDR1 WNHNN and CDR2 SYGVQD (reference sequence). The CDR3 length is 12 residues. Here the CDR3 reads CASSESHNEQFF. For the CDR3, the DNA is TGCGCCAGCAGTGAGTCCCATAATGAGCAGTTCTTC.

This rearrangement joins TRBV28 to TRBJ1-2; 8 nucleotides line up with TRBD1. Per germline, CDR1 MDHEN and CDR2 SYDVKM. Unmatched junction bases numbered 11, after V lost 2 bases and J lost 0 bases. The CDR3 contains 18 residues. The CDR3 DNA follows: TGTGCCAGCAGTTTAGGTACAGGGGGAGGGTCCGCTAACTATGGCTACACCTTC. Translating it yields CASSLGTGGGSANYGYTF.

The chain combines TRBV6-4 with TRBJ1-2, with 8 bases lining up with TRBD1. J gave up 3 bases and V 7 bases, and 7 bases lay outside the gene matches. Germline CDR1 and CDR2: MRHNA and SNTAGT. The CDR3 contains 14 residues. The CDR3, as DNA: TGTGCCAGCACTAAGACAGGGGAAGACTATGGCTACACCTTC. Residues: CASTKTGEDYGYTF.